This record covers a single T cell receptor beta chain. These data come from a study of OX40 agonist ivuxolimab in advanced cancers. Sequenced by immunoSEQ multiplex PCR; TCRdb stores in-frame clones only, minus some. This sample has about 64,000 clones, with just under 85% found just once. CDR3 size: 15 residues. The V gene lost 0 bases and the J gene lost 7 bases, with 15 bases spanning the gap. Germline V gene lookup returns CDR1 KGHSH and CDR2 LQKENI. The rearrangement joins TRBV18 to TRBJ1-1; a possible D gene is TRBD1 (5 bases). Sequencing was performed on CD4+ or CD8+ T cells sorted from blood, taken in a trial of the OX40 agonist ivuxolimab. The source of this sequence is an adult with an advanced solid tumor such as melanoma, head and neck, liver or kidney cancer. In DNA form, the CDR3 reads TGTGCCAGCTCACCACCAGAGGGACGCAGCCGTGAAGCTTTCTTT. Its translation: CASSPPEGRSREAFF.